This T cell receptor (beta chain) was sequenced during a study of cytomegalovirus exposure and HLA in healthy donors. Study-wide findings and caveats: Cytomegalovirus status was reportedly diagnosed by the classifier with high specificity and sensitivity.

Germline V lookup: CDR1 SGHTA, CDR2 FQGNSA. The CDR3 consists of 11 residues. Trimming shortened V by 0 bases and J by 10 bases, and 5 bases separated the two germline ends. With 60 Vbeta and 13 Jbeta primers, the PCR was carried out. Libraries were prepared by immunoSEQ multiplex PCR; TCRdb keeps only in-frame clonotypes and omits some of them. Among 95,000 to 150,000 clones listed, approximately 80% were seen once. Details on this clone: Its antigen is not known.

The V gene is TRBV7-2, the J gene TRBJ2-3, with a tentative D call TRBD1 (5 bases). This receptor was identified in a human donor in good health. The sample comprised PBMCs. The CDR3 DNA reads as TGTGCCAGCAGCTTAGCGGGGCCGCAGTATTTT. Translating gives CASSLAGPQYF.